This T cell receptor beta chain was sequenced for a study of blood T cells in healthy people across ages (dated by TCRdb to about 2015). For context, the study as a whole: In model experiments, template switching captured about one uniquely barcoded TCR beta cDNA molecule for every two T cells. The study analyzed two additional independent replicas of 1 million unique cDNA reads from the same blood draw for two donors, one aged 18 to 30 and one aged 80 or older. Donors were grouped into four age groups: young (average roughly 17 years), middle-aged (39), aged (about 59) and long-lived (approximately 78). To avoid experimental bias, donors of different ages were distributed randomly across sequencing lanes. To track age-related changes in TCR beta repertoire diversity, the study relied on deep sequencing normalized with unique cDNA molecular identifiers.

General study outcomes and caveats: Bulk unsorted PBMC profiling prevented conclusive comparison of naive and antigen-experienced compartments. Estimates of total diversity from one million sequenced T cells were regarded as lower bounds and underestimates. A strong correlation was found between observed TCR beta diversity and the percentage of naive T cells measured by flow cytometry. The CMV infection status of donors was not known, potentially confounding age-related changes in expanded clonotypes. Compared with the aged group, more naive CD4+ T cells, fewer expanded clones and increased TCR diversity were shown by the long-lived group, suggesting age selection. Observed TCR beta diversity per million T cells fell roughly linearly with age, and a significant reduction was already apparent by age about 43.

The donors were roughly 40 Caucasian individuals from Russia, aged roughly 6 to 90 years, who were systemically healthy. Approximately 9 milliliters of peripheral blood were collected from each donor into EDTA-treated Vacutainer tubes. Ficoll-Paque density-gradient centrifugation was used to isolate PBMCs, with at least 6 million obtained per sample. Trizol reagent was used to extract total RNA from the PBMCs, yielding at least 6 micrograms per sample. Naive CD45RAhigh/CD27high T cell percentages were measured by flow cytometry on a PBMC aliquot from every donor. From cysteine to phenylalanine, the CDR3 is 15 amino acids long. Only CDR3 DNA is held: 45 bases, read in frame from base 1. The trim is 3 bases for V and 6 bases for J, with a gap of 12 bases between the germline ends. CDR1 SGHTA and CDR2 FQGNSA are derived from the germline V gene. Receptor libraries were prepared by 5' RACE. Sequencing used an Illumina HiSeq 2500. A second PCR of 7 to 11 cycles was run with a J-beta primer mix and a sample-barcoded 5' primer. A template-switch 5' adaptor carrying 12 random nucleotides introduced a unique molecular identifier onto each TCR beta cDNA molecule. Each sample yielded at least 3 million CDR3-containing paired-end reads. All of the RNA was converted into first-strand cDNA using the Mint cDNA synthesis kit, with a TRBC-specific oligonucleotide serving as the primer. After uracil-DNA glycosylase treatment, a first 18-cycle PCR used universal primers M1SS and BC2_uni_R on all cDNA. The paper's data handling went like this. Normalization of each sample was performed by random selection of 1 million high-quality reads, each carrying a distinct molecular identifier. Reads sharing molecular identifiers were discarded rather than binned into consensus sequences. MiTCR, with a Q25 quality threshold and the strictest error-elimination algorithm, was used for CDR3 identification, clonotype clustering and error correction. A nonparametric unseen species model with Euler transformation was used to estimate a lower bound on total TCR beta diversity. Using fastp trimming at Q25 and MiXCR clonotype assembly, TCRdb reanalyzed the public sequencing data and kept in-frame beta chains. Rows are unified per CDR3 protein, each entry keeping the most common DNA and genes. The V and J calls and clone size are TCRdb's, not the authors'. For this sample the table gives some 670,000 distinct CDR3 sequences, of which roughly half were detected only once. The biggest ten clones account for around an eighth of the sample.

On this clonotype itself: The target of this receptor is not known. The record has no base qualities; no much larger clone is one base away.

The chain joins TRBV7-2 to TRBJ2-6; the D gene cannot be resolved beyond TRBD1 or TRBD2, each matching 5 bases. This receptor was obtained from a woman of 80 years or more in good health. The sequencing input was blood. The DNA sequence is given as TGTGCCAGCAGCTTCGGGGCAGCATCGGCCAACGTCCTGACTTTC. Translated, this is CASSFGAASANVLTF.